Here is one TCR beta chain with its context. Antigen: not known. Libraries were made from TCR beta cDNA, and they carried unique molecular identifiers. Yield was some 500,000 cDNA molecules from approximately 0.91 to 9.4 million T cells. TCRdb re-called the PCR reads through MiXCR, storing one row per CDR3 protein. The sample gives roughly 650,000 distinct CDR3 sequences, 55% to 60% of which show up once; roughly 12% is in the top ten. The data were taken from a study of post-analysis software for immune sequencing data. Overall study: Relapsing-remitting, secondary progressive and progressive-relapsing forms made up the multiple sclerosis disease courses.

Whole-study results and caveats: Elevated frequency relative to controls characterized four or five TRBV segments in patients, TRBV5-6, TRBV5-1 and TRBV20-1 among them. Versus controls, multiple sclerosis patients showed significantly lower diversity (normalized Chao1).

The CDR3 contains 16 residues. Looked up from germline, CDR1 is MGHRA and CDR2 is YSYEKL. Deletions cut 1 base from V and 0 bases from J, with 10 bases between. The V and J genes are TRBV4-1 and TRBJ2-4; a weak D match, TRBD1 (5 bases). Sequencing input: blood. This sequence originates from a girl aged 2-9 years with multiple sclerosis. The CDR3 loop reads CASSQGGASAKNIQYF. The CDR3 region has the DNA TGCGCCAGCAGCCAAGGGGGCGCATCAGCCAAAAACATTCAGTACTTC.